The present T cell receptor beta chain was sequenced within a study of blood T cell repertoires in COVID-19. In germline, CDR1 is WNHNN, CDR2 SYGVQD (reference sequence). The CDR3 covers 19 residues. Trimming removed 3 bases from V and 0 bases from J; junction bases left unmatched: 12. Repertoires were generated with immunoSEQ multiplex PCR, while TCRdb's copy carries only in-frame clones and drops some. The sample yields 90,000 to 100,000 clones, 80% to 85% seen once. Material: peripheral blood. This TCR derives from a man in his 70s with active or convalescent COVID-19. This chain joins TRBV10-1 and TRBJ2-1; TRBD2 matches at 9 bases. CDR3 DNA sequence: TGCGCCAGCAGTGAACCCGGGTCTAGCGGGGCGAGCTCCTACAATGAGCAGTTCTTC. Amino acids: CASSEPGSSGASSYNEQFF.